Sequencing of this TCR beta chain was carried out in a study of blood T cells in healthy people across ages. Study outcomes and limitations: One million T cells yielded diversity estimates that were considered underestimates. Changes seen in expanded clonotypes were possibly confounded by donor CMV status left unknown. Long-lived and aged donors differed, with more naive CD4+ cells and higher diversity in the long-lived.

A second PCR, run for roughly 7 to 11 cycles, used a sample-barcoded 5' primer plus a J-beta primer mix. A single record per CDR3 protein comes from TCRdb applying MiXCR to the 5' RACE reads. The sample has about 1.6 million distinct CDR3 sequences, roughly 32% seen once. This clonotype was seen only a few times. Its matching antigen is unknown. The germline V and J ends were trimmed by 6 bases and 0 bases, with 14 bases remaining between them. This CDR3 is built from 16 residues. Germline CDR1 ENHRY, CDR2 SYGVKD. The sequenced sample consisted of blood. V is TRBV10-3 and J is TRBJ2-2; the D gene could be TRBD1 or TRBD2 (5 bases each). The origin of this receptor is a woman in her twenties or thirties in good health. As DNA, the CDR3 is TGTGCCATCAGCGGAACCGGGACCGCGAACACCGGGGAGCTGTTTTTT. This gives the protein CAISGTGTANTGELFF.